Listed below are T cell receptor beta chains from one sample, sequenced in a study of shared clonotypes between healthy human individuals. Here immunoSEQ multiplex PCR was the method, and the copy in TCRdb shows in-frame clones only, minus some. In the table there are roughly 2,500,000 clones, roughly 93% of which are singletons. The sample consisted of naive CD4+ T cells from PBMCs. Receptors were obtained from a man between 18 and 35 years old in good health. Some clones in this sample may be carry-over from other donors' samples. The CDR3 runs from the conserved cysteine through the conserved F or W. Each record gives: clone size, J gene, V gene, D gene, CDR3 DNA, CDR3 protein. A D gene is named only where the DNA matches it firmly. Expanded clones get a size class; other rows say once, few or many, or leave the size out.

>NA|TRBJ1-2|TRBV6-5|TRBD1
TGTGCCAGCAGTTACTCCACGACAGGGGCCGCCTATGGCTACACCTTC
CASSYSTTGAAYGYTF
>NA|TRBJ2-7|TRBV5-1|TRBD2
TGCGCCAGCAGCTTGGCCGCAGCGGGAACCGCCTACGAGCAGTACTTC
CASSLAAAGTAYEQYF
>NA|TRBJ1-2|TRBV28|NA
TGTGCCAGCTGTTCCCCGGCGGGGGGTTATGGCTACACCTTC
CASCSPAGGYGYTF
>NA|TRBJ2-6|TRBV2|NA
TGTGCCAGCAGTCCTAGGGGGGGAAGCTCTGGGGCCAACGTCCTGACTTTC
CASSPRGGSSGANVLTF
>once|TRBJ1-4|TRBV5-4|TRBD1
TGTGCCAGCAGCCCACAGGGGACAGGGGGGGAAAAACTGTTTTTT
CASSPQGTGGEKLFF
>NA|TRBJ1-5|TRBV30|NA
TGTGCCTGGAGGGAGGGGCAGTTTAATCAGCCCCAGCATTTT
CAWREGQFNQPQHF
>NA|TRBJ1-1|TRBV7-3|NA
TGTGCCAGCAGCCCGGGAGCAGGGAACACTGAAGCTTTCTTT
CASSPGAGNTEAFF
>NA|TRBJ1-2|TRBV18|NA
TGTGCCAGCTCACCACGGGCCAGACCCCAGGATGGCTACACCTTC
CASSPRARPQDGYTF
>NA|TRBJ1-1|TRBV28|NA
TGTGCCAGCAGTCCTACAGGGAGAAGAGCTTTCTTT
CASSPTGRRAFF
>NA|TRBJ1-2|TRBV7-2|TRBD1
TGTGCCAGCAGCTTGACAGGGGATGGCTACACCTTC
CASSLTGDGYTF
>NA|TRBJ2-6|TRBV2|NA
TGTGCCACCGGGGAACAGGGAGAGGAGTCTGGGGCCAACGTCCTGACTTTC
CATGEQGEESGANVLTF
>NA|TRBJ2-1|TRBV7-3|TRBD2
TGTGCCAGCAGCTCCCACCCTGCGGGAGATGAGCAGTTCTTC
CASSSHPAGDEQFF
>NA|TRBJ1-5|TRBV18|NA
TGTGCCAGCTCACGGGATAGCAATCAGCCCCAGCATTTT
CASSRDSNQPQHF
>NA|TRBJ1-3|TRBV19|NA
TGTGCCAGTAGCGCAGGAAACACCATATATTTT
CASSAGNTIYF
>NA|TRBJ2-5|TRBV7-6|NA
TGTGCCAGCAGCTTAGGGCAGGGATTGATTGGGGAGACCCAGTACTTC
CASSLGQGLIGETQYF
>NA|TRBJ2-3|TRBV5-1|TRBD2
TGCGCCAGCAGCTCTTACGGGAGGCCAAGCACAGATACGCAGTATTTT
CASSSYGRPSTDTQYF
>NA|TRBJ1-2|TRBV28|TRBD1
TGTGCCAGCACCCCAGGGGGGAAGGGCTATGGCTACACCTTC
CASTPGGKGYGYTF
>NA|TRBJ1-2|TRBV29-1|NA
TGCAGCTGCGGGGGGCCTCGTGGCTACACCTTC
CSCGGPRGYTF
>NA|TRBJ2-5|TRBV28|NA
TGTGCCAGCAGCCCCGGACCACTCGGGACCCAGTACTTC
CASSPGPLGTQYF
>NA|TRBJ2-3|TRBV29-1|TRBD2
TGCAGCGTTGTTTTAGCGGGAGGGCCAACAGATACGCAGTATTTT
CSVVLAGGPTDTQYF
>NA|TRBJ1-4|TRBV30|NA
TGTGCCTGGGCCCTTCGGGGTGGGGAAAAACTGTTTTTT
CAWALRGGEKLFF
>once|TRBJ2-3|TRBV27|NA
TGTGCCAGCAGTGGGGCCCCCTTGGGTGATACGCAGTATTTT
CASSGAPLGDTQYF
>NA|TRBJ2-7|TRBV28|NA
TGTGCCAGCAGTTTAATTGGGGAGTCGGTGTACGAGCAGTACTTC
CASSLIGESVYEQYF
>NA|TRBJ2-7|TRBV18|NA
TGTGCCAGCTCACCCCGTCCCTACGAGCAGTACTTC
CASSPRPYEQYF
>NA|TRBJ1-1|TRBV6-6|TRBD1
TGTGCCAGCAGAGCAGACGGACAGGCTAACACTGAAGCTTTCTTT
CASRADGQANTEAFF
>NA|TRBJ2-7|TRBV5-1|TRBD2
TGCGCCAGCAGCGTGGCCGGCGGGAGTCTTTCCTACGAGCAGTACTTC
CASSVAGGSLSYEQYF
>once|TRBJ2-5|TRBV4-1|TRBD2
TGCGCCAGCTCTAAGGGCAGCGGGAAGGGCCAAGAGACCCAGTACTTC
CASSKGSGKGQETQYF
>NA|TRBJ2-1|TRBV30|NA
TGTGCCTGGAGTCGTAGCGGTTACAATGAGCAGTTCTTC
CAWSRSGYNEQFF
>NA|TRBJ2-7|TRBV14|TRBD2
TGTGCCAGCAGCCAAGTCCTAGCGGGAGCGTACGAGCAGTACTTC
CASSQVLAGAYEQYF
>NA|TRBJ2-4|TRBV2|NA
TGTGCCAGCAGCGAATCTCGGGCGGGATTCCTTCAGTACTTC
CASSESRAGFLQYF
>NA|TRBJ1-1|TRBV15|NA
TGTGCCACCAGCAGAGTGGCAGGCACTGAAGCTTTCTTT
CATSRVAGTEAFF
>NA|TRBJ2-5|TRBV9|NA
TGTGCCAGCAGCGTACTGACTGGCCTTCAAGAGACCCAGTACTTC
CASSVLTGLQETQYF
>few|TRBJ1-5|TRBV6-6|NA
TGTGCCAGCAGTTCGGCGGAGCAGCCCCAGCATTTT
CASSSAEQPQHF
>NA|TRBJ2-5|TRBV7-9|TRBD1
TGTGCCAGCAGCTTGACAGGGGGCATGGAGACCCAGTACTTC
CASSLTGGMETQYF
>NA|TRBJ2-3|TRBV7-3|NA
TGTGCCAGCAGTATGGGCACAGATACGCAGTATTTT
CASSMGTDTQYF
>NA|TRBJ2-5|TRBV19|NA
TGTGCCACTCCCAGTGGGGTGTCCCAGTACTTC
CATPSGVSQYF
>NA|TRBJ1-2|TRBV28|TRBD1
TGTGCCAGCAGGCTCCGGGACAGGCACCTCTATGGCTACACCTTC
CASRLRDRHLYGYTF
>NA|TRBJ2-2|TRBV19|NA
TGTGCCAGTAGTAGGGGCGGACCGAACACCGGGGAGCTGTTTTTT
CASSRGGPNTGELFF
>once|TRBJ1-1|TRBV21-1|NA
TGTGCCAGCAGCACACGAGACAGCTGGTCTGAAGCTTTCTTT
CASSTRDSWSEAFF
>NA|TRBJ1-3|TRBV5-6|TRBD1
TGTGCCAGCAGCTCCATAAGGACAGGGAGAAACACCATATATTTT
CASSSIRTGRNTIYF
>few|TRBJ1-1|TRBV5-6|TRBD1
TGTGCCAGCAGCGGCTTAGTGGACAGGGCCGCTGAAGCTTTCTTT
CASSGLVDRAAEAFF
>NA|TRBJ2-7|TRBV18|NA
TGTGCCAGCTCACTATCCGAAACAGGGAGTTCAGACGAGCAGTACTTC
CASSLSETGSSDEQYF
>NA|TRBJ2-4|TRBV4-1|NA
TGCGCCAGCAGCCTAAGCGGGGCCAGGGGATCGAACATTCAGTACTTC
CASSLSGARGSNIQYF
>NA|TRBJ1-1|TRBV28|NA
TGTGCCAGCAGTTTATGGTCGACAGCCCAGTTGAACACTGAAGCTTTCTTT
CASSLWSTAQLNTEAFF
>NA|TRBJ1-1|TRBV7-2|NA
TGTGCCAGCAGCTTCCGATCAAACACTGAAGCTTTCTTT
CASSFRSNTEAFF
>NA|TRBJ2-7|TRBV11-2|TRBD2
TGTGCCAGCAGCTTAGGGACTAGCGGGAGGGTTTACGAGCAGTACTTC
CASSLGTSGRVYEQYF
>NA|TRBJ2-1|TRBV7-2|NA
TGTGCCAGCAGCCCCCGAGGGGATGAGCAGTTCTTC
CASSPRGDEQFF
>NA|TRBJ1-5|TRBV2|NA
TGTGCCAGCAGTGAGTCGGAGCCACTAAATCAGCCCCAGCATTTT
CASSESEPLNQPQHF
>NA|TRBJ2-1|TRBV18|TRBD2
TGTGCCAGCTCGCCACGCCCCCCTAGCGGGAGTCGTAATGAGCAGTTCTTC
CASSPRPPSGSRNEQFF
>NA|TRBJ2-2|TRBV5-1|NA
TGCGCCAGCAAGGACTCGTTGGGGGAGCTGTTTTTT
CASKDSLGELFF